One and the same sample provided the 5 T cell receptor beta chains below, sequenced in a study of T cell repertoires in cytomegalovirus infection. TCRdb re-analysed the reads in MiXCR, keeping a single row per CDR3 protein. Among fewer than 1,000,000 distinct CDR3 sequences listed, under 40% were seen once. These TCRs are of unknown antigen specificity. This specimen consisted of cultured CD8+ T cells from PBMCs, obtained from culture after CMV antigen stimulation. The receptors originated from a human donor in good health (CMV status not recorded). Some clones in this sample may be carry-over from other donors' samples.

There are a few counts of this clonotype. J is TRBJ1-6 and V is TRBV2; D unclear. V lost 6 bases, J lost 7 bases, and 19 bases lay in between. This CDR3 spans 16 amino acids. Germline V gene sequence: CDR1 SNHLY, CDR2 FYNNEI. The CDR3, as DNA: TGTGCCAGCAGCGCGAGGGAGGTATCGAGGAATTCACCCCTCCACTTT. Its translation: CASSAREVSRNSPLHF.

The rearrangement links TRBV12-3 or TRBV12-4 to TRBJ1-4; no clear D gene. CDR3 length equals 12 residues. Trimming removed 9 bases at V and 7 bases at J, with 12 bases between. This CDR3 is CASQPSGEKLFF. In DNA, the CDR3 is TGTGCCAGTCAGCCCAGCGGTGAAAAACTGTTTTTT.

This clonotype was seen a few times. The chain employs TRBV7-8 and TRBJ1-5; TRBD1 might be the D (5 bases). Germline V gene lookup returns CDR1 SGHVS and CDR2 FQNEAQ. Trimming removed 4 bases at V and 1 base at J, with 14 bases between. CDR3 length equals 16 residues. CDR3 DNA: TGTGCCAGCAGCTCAGACTTTGACAGAAGCAATCAGCCCCAGCATTTT. Amino acids: CASSSDFDRSNQPQHF. Based on the CDR3 plus reference TRBV7-8 and TRBJ1-5, the full variable domain is GAGVSQSPRYKVAKRGQDVALRCDPISGHVSLFWYQQALGQGPEFLTYFQNEAQLDKSGLPSDRFFAERPEGSVSTLKIQRTQQEDSAVYLCASSSDFDRSNQPQHFGDGTRLSIL.

This clonotype was seen many times. This chain links TRBV6-1 with TRBJ2-3; no reliable D call. Trimming took off 3 bases at V and 4 bases at J, with 11 bases between the two ends. The CDR3 consists of 14 residues. CDR1 and CDR2 (germline): MNHNS, SASEGT. This chain's CDR3 is CASSETGSPDTQYF. In DNA form, the CDR3 reads TGTGCCAGCAGTGAGACTGGCAGCCCAGATACGCAGTATTTT.

This rearrangement joins TRBV7-6 to TRBJ1-1; D is possibly TRBD1 (5 bases). The CDR3 is 17 residues long. The V and J ends lost 3 bases and 1 base respectively, with 18 bases between them. Germline CDR1 reads SGHVS; CDR2 reads FNYEAQ. CDR3 residues: CASSFARGGGPNTEAFF. CDR3 nucleotide sequence: TGTGCCAGCAGCTTTGCCCGGGGGGGAGGCCCGAACACTGAAGCTTTCTTT.